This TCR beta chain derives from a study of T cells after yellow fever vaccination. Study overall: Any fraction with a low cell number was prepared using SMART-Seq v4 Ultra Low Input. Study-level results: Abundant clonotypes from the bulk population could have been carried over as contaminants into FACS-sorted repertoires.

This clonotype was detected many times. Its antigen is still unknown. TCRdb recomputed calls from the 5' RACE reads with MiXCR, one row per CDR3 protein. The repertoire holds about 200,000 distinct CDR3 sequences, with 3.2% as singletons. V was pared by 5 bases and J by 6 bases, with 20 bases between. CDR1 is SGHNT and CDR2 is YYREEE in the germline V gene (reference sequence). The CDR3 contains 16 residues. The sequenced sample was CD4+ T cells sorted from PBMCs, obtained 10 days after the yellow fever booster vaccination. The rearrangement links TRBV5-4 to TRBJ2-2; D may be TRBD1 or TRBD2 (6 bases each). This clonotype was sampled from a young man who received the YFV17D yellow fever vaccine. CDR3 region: CASRPEGGAESGELFF. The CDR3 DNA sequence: TGTGCCAGCAGGCCTGAGGGGGGCGCCGAATCCGGGGAGCTGTTTTTT.